This T cell receptor (beta chain) was captured by sequencing in a study of blood T cell repertoires in COVID-19 (dated by TCRdb to the early 2020s). For context, the study as a whole: Samples covering the acute and convalescent phases of COVID-19 were provided by collaborators in the United States, Italy and Spain. The material from the prospective study consisted of cDNA or gDNA derived from T cells, B-cell-depleted T cells, or PBMCs. Deeply sampled blood TCRbeta repertoires from subjects exposed to, actively infected with, or recovered from COVID-19 were included in the dataset. The repertoires were released in a freely available public database intended as a resource for research on the immune response to SARS-CoV-2. The samples were drawn from the first 160 participants of the ongoing ImmuneRACE study and from 1,254 subjects provided by 6 global collaborators. Nearly every sample came with metadata listing a de-identified subject ID, COVID-19 status, age in years and sex. Where available, HLA class I and class II types were taken from metadata supplied by the sample provider and were not determined by assay-based typing.

With respect to this clone: The clone's antigen remains unknown. Within one base of it there is no much larger clone, and no base qualities were kept.

TCRbeta CDR3 regions were amplified from genomic DNA by means of the immunoSEQ Assay, a bias-controlled multiplex PCR. From the authors' description of their analysis: The number of nucleated cells in each sample was estimated by amplification of reference gene primers within the assay. To quantify the absolute abundance of each unique TCRbeta CDR3 rearrangement, sequence reads were collapsed and filtered. For each sample, productive Simpson clonality was calculated as the square root of Simpson's diversity index across productive rearrangements. TCRdb carries this immuneACCESS record with in-frame sequences only. Its versions omit some clonotypes, under half of them owing to an unresolved V gene in the studies checked, with the rest unexplained. The DNA was the basis for D and trimming; V, J and clone size are from that table. This sample is represented by 250,000 to 300,000 clones; about 86% of them were singletons. The top ten hold about 12% of the sample.

The paper's findings and limits, for the study overall: How much clinical and demographic metadata was included differed by source and by participant, and the metadata was provided uncurated.

One collaborating source in Seattle enrolled patients while the patients were actively infected and followed the patients over time throughout the course of disease. Collaborating institutions collected whole blood in K2EDTA tubes following their own protocols. For TCRbeta analysis, collaborators shipped samples as frozen whole blood, isolated PBMCs, or DNA extracted from either of those sample types. For CDR1 and CDR2, the germline V gene (reference sequence) lists LGHDT and YNNKEL. V loses 4 bases of germline sequence and J loses 2 bases, and the interval between the two ends is 15 bases. Including cysteine and phenylalanine, the CDR3 has 16 amino acids. Here the CDR3 DNA is all that survives: 48 bases in frame from base 1.

This TCR derives from a woman in her twenties or thirties with COVID-19, enrolled during active disease. Recombination joined TRBV3-1 (or the pseudogene TRBV3-2) with TRBJ1-3, with the D gene too uncertain to name. The sample was peripheral blood. The CDR3 region: CASSRLGPEAGNTIYF. The sequenced DNA: TGTGCCAGCAGCCGTCTGGGTCCGGAGGCTGGAAACACCATATATTTT.